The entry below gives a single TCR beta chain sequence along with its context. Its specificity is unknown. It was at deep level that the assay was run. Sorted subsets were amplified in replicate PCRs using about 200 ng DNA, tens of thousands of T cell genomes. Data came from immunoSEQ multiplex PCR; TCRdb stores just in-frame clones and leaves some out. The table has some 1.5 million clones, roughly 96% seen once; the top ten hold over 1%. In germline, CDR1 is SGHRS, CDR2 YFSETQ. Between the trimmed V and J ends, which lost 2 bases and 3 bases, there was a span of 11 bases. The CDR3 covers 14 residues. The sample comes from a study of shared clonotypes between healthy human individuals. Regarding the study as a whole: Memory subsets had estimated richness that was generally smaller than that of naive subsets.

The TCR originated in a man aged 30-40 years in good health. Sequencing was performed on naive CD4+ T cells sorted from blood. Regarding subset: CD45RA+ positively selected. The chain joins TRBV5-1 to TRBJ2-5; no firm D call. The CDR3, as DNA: TGCGCCAGCAGCTTATGGGAACTCGAAGAGACCCAGTACTTC. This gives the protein CASSLWELEETQYF.